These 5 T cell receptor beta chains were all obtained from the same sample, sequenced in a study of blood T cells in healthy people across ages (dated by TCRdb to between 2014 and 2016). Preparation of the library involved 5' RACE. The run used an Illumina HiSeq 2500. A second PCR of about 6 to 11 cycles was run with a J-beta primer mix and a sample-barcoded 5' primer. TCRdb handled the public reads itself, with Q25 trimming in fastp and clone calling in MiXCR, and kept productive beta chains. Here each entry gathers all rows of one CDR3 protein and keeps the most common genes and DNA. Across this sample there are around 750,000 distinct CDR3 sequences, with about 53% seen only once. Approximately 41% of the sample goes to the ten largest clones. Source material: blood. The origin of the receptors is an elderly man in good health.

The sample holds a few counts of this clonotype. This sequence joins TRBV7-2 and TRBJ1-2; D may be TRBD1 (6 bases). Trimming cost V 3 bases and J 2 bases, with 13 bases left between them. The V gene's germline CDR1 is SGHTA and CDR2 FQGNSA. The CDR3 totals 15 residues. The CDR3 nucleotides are TGTGCCAGCAGCTTCGGGACAATTCCCAACTATGGCTACACCTTC. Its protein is CASSFGTIPNYGYTF. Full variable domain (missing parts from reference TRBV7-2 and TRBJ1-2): GAGVSQSPSNKVTEKGKDVELRCDPISGHTALYWYRQSLGQGLEFLIYFQGNSAPDKSGLPSDRFSAERTGGSVSTLTIQRTQQEDSAVYLCASSFGTIPNYGYTFGSGTRLTVV.

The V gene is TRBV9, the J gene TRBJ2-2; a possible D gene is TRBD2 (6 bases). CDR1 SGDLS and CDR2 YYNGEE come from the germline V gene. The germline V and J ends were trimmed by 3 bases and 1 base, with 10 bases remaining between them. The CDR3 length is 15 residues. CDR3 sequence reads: CASSAERVNTGELFF. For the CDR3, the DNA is TGTGCCAGCAGCGCCGAGCGGGTGAACACCGGGGAGCTGTTTTTT.

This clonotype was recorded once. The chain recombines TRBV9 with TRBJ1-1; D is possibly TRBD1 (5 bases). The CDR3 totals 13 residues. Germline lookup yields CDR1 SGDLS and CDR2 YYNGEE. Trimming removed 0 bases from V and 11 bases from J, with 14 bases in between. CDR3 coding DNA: TGTGCCAGCAGCGTAGGGGGGACGGGTTTGGCTTTCTTT. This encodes CASSVGGTGLAFF.

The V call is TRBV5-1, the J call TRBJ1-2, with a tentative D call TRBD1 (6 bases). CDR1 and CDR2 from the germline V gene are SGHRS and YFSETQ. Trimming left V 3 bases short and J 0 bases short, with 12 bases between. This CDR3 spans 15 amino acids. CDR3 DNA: TGCGCCAGCAGCTCACAGGGAGAAGCTAACTATGGCTACACCTTC. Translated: CASSSQGEANYGYTF.

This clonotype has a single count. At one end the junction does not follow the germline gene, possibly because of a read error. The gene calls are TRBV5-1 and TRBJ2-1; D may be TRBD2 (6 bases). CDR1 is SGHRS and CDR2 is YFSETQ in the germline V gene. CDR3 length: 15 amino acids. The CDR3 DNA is TGCGCCAGCAGCTTGGACGGGAGTTCCTGCAATGAGCAGTTCTTC. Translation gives CASSLDGSSCNEQFF. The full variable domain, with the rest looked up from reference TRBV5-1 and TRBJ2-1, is KAGVTQTPRYLIKTRGQQVTLSCSPISGHRSVSWYQQTPGQGLQFLFEYFSETQRNKGNFPGRFSGRQFSNSRSEMNVSTLELGDSALYLCASSLDGSSCNEQFFGPGTRLTVL.